A selection of T cell receptor beta chains follows, all from one sample in a study of blood T cell repertoires in COVID-19. Assay: immunoSEQ multiplex PCR; the TCRdb copy retains only in-frame clones and omits some. The sample records 55,000 to 80,000 clones, roughly 76% being singletons. Sequencing input: peripheral blood. These receptor sequences come from a human donor in a cohort sampled during active COVID-19. Each CDR3 is given with its conserved first and last residue. The order of the fields is J gene, V gene, CDR3 protein.

TRBJ2-7,TRBV2,CASSGRQGYEQYF
TRBJ2-3,TRBV4-2,CASSQETGLGGTDTQYF
TRBJ2-7,TRBV7-2,CASSLGGPQYEQYF
TRBJ2-3,TRBV30,CAWSVPVGGAGADTQYF
TRBJ2-7,TRBV6-4,CASSDPTRDRDYEQYF
TRBJ2-1,TRBV19,CASSGTDYNEQFF
TRBJ1-2,TRBV19,CASSKAREAAGYTF
TRBJ2-2,TRBV19,CASTRPGTENTGELFF
TRBJ2-7,TRBV5-6,CASSFGLAGSYEQYF
TRBJ1-2,TRBV4-2,CASSQGAGTGHYGYTF
TRBJ2-2,TRBV7-2,CASSITGTRNTGELFF
TRBJ1-6,TRBV25-1,CASSEPHNRSPLHF
TRBJ2-5,TRBV12-3/TRBV12-4,CASSSGQQETQYF
TRBJ1-6,TRBV15,CATSKGQGLMVPLHF
TRBJ2-1,TRBV6-6,CASSYSRQSNEQFF
TRBJ2-1,TRBV7-8,CASSSSSGREPGNEQFF
TRBJ2-5,TRBV9,CASSVEGGGPHGAQYF
TRBJ1-2,TRBV6-5,CASRNGGTDNYGYTF
TRBJ2-5,TRBV4-2,CASSQEATVQETQYF
TRBJ1-2,TRBV4-2,CASSQADRENYGYTF
TRBJ1-2,TRBV18,CASSPGQEGYTF
TRBJ2-7,TRBV3-1/TRBV3-2,CASSQGGQTYYEQYF
TRBJ2-2,TRBV19,CASSPGTRNTGELFF
TRBJ2-7,TRBV2,CASSEGPLSGGARYEQYF
TRBJ2-2,TRBV5-1,CASSRRLAGTGELFF
TRBJ2-5,TRBV19,CASSPSGLAGGETQYF
TRBJ2-3,TRBV27,CASTGDRGSFLGTDTQYF
TRBJ2-7,TRBV6-5,CASSYGGQGRNEQYF
TRBJ2-3,TRBV15,CATSRGGQGGTDTQYF
TRBJ1-2,TRBV10-3,CAIEAEAGQGHGYTF
TRBJ2-7,TRBV4-3,CASSHAGGYEQYF
TRBJ2-3,TRBV7-8,CASSLEAGTDTQYF
TRBJ1-1,TRBV6-5,CASTRTGHTNTEAFF
TRBJ1-5,TRBV7-8,CASSSDRGFNQPQHF
TRBJ1-1,TRBV5-1,CASQNMNTEAFF
TRBJ2-5,TRBV5-1,CASSGGGVEETQYF
TRBJ2-2,TRBV7-9,CASIPLTGVNTGELFF
TRBJ2-2,TRBV29-1,CSVAPGTGNAGELFF
TRBJ2-2,TRBV30,CAWRTSRGMVGELFF
TRBJ1-5,TRBV4-1,CASSTRQGLGNQPQHF
TRBJ1-4,TRBV7-2,CASSLAISGDNEKLFF
TRBJ2-5,TRBV6-6,CASMGGIQETQYF
TRBJ2-5,TRBV11-3,CASSPGQMETQYF
TRBJ1-5,TRBV3-1/TRBV3-2,CASSLSDGDQPQHF
TRBJ1-1,TRBV18,CASSPSEGGFTEAFF
TRBJ2-7,TRBV9,CASSVESGGYEQYF
TRBJ2-5,TRBV6-5,CASSYYGQETQYF
TRBJ1-6,TRBV6-2/TRBV6-3,CASSYAVNKNSPLHF
TRBJ2-1,TRBV7-8,CASSPILAGGFNEQFF
TRBJ1-2,TRBV3-1/TRBV3-2,CASSQDWGQKNYGYTF
TRBJ1-4,TRBV9,CASSPETGEEKLFF
TRBJ2-1,TRBV5-6,CASSARGVSSYNEQFF
TRBJ2-2,TRBV12-3/TRBV12-4,CASSVTAGELFF
TRBJ2-5,TRBV11-2,CASSSDSQTQYF
TRBJ2-5,TRBV5-1,CASSLYGGQETQYF
TRBJ2-7,TRBV5-1,CASSPWTSGGYEQYF
TRBJ1-5,TRBV23-1,CASSQWPPGQGIRSNQPQHF
TRBJ1-6,TRBV4-2,CASSAQTGSSYNSPLHF
TRBJ1-1,TRBV27,CASSSLEGGPRKAFF
TRBJ2-1,TRBV30,CAWAGTGYGEQFF